One and the same sample provided the 25 T cell receptor beta chains below, sequenced in a study of blood T cell repertoires in COVID-19 (dated by TCRdb to 2018 to 2021). Libraries came from the immunoSEQ multiplex PCR assay. Sourced from immuneACCESS, this table was stored by TCRdb with only in-frame sequences that have V and J called. A share of the clones is absent; for the studies checked, an unresolved V gene accounts for under half, and the remainder has no known explanation. Here the sample has approximately 340,000 clones; about 86% occur a single time. Clones ranked in the top ten supply around 3% of the sample. Sequencing used peripheral blood. Every receptor here comes from a man between 25 and 39 years old with active or convalescent COVID-19.

On this clone itself: One base away lies a much larger clone, so this may be a sequencing read error. V is TRBV9 and J is TRBJ2-7; TRBD2 agrees at 13 bases. V gave up 4 bases and J gave up 2 bases; unmatched junction bases: 3. The CDR3 is 15 amino acids. CDR1 SGDLS and CDR2 YYNGEE come from the germline V gene. CDR3 sequence: CASSPGTSGTYEQYF. In DNA, the CDR3 is TGTGCCAGCAGCCCCGGGACTAGCGGGACCTACGAGCAGTACTTC.

The chain recombines TRBV15 with TRBJ1-1; D unresolved. This CDR3 spans 14 amino acids. V lost 0 bases to trimming and J lost 1 base, with 6 bases between them. Germline V gene data show CDR1 as LNHNV and CDR2 as YYDKDF (reference sequence). CDR3 DNA: TGTGCCACCAGCAGAGATGGCCGGAACACTGAAGCTTTCTTT. Its protein product is CATSRDGRNTEAFF.

The V and J genes are TRBV2 and TRBJ1-2, with TRBD1 matching over 7 bases. V shed 10 bases and J 4 bases; nucleotides not matched to a gene: 9. The germline V gene encodes CDR1 SNHLY and CDR2 FYNNEI. The CDR3 totals 13 residues. The CDR3 loop is CATHRDSIYGYTF. The DNA of the CDR3 is TGTGCCACCCACAGGGACAGTATCTATGGCTACACCTTC.

The rearrangement joins TRBV4-1 to TRBJ2-3; possibly TRBD1 for D (6 bases). The CDR3 contains 16 residues. Between the trimmed V and J ends, which lost 0 bases and 5 bases, there was a span of 15 bases. The germline V gene has CDR1 MGHRA and CDR2 YSYEKL. This chain's CDR3 is CASSQDPPGAGDTQYF. DNA for the CDR3: TGCGCCAGCAGCCAAGACCCCCCAGGGGCGGGAGATACGCAGTATTTT.

This chain connects TRBV18 to TRBJ1-2, with 7 bases that match TRBD1. This CDR3 spans 14 amino acids. With V trimmed by 5 bases and J by 7 bases, 10 bases remained unmatched. The germline gives CDR1 KGHSH, CDR2 LQKENI. The CDR3 coding sequence is TGTGCCAGCTCATCACGCTCGGACAGGCCTGGCTACACCTTC. Translated: CASSSRSDRPGYTF.

The chain combines TRBV5-6 with TRBJ1-5; maybe TRBD1 (6 bases). The CDR3 is 14 amino acids. Trimming removed 5 bases at V and 11 bases at J, with 20 bases between. Germline V CDR1 and CDR2: SGHDT, YYEEEE. The CDR3 DNA reads TGTGCCAGCAGTAAAGGGGGGGGGCTAGAGGCCCAGCATTTT. Its protein is CASSKGGGLEAQHF.

The chain couples TRBV5-4 to TRBJ1-6; D gene uncertain. CDR1 and CDR2 (germline): SGHNT, YYREEE (reference sequence). Trimming shortened V by 6 bases and J by 7 bases, and 11 bases separated the two germline ends. The CDR3 runs to 13 residues. CDR3 sequence: CASNFGPNSPLHF. The CDR3 region has the DNA TGTGCCAGCAACTTTGGCCCGAATTCACCCCTCCACTTT.

The chain has TRBV29-1 and TRBJ2-7; a weak D match, TRBD2 (7 bases). The CDR3 loop spans 15 amino acids. Germline V gene lookup returns CDR1 SQVTM and CDR2 ANQGSEA. Between the trimmed V and J ends, which lost 1 base and 2 bases, there was a span of 15 bases. This chain's CDR3 is CSVEGGAGAAYEQYF. Here the CDR3 DNA reads TGCAGCGTTGAAGGGGGTGCGGGGGCAGCCTACGAGCAGTACTTC.

The J gene is TRBJ1-4, the V gene TRBV6-5, with D perhaps TRBD1 (5 bases). Germline loops: CDR1 MNHEY, CDR2 SVGAGI. This CDR3 is 14 amino acids long. Trimming removed 5 bases at V and 2 bases at J, with 9 bases between. The CDR3 nucleotides are TGTGCCAGCAGTCCGGGGGGGACTAATGAAAAACTGTTTTTT. This sequence encodes CASSPGGTNEKLFF.

The J gene is TRBJ2-7, the V gene TRBV5-5; the D gene is possibly TRBD2 (5 bases). Germline lookup yields CDR1 SGHKS and CDR2 YYEKEE (reference sequence). V gave up 0 bases and J gave up 2 bases, with 9 bases separating them. The CDR3 is 14 residues long. Here the CDR3 DNA reads TGTGCCAGCAGCTTGGTCTCGGGGACCTACGAGCAGTACTTC. Its protein is CASSLVSGTYEQYF. Combining the CDR3 with reference TRBV5-5 and TRBJ2-7 gives the whole variable domain DAGVTQSPTHLIKTRGQQVTLRCSPISGHKSVSWYQQVLGQGPQFIFQYYEKEERGRGNFPDRFSARQFPNYSSELNVNALLLGDSALYLCASSLVSGTYEQYFGPGTRLTVT.

J is TRBJ2-1 and V is TRBV27; possible D gene TRBD1, 5 bases. The CDR3 loop spans 16 amino acids. Germline V gene lookup returns CDR1 MNHEY and CDR2 SMNVEV (reference sequence). V was shortened by 3 bases and J by 0 bases, with 12 bases between the two germline ends. DNA for the CDR3: TGTGCCAGCAGTTTCTCCAGACAGAGCTCCTACAATGAGCAGTTCTTC. Protein product: CASSFSRQSSYNEQFF.

The chain joins TRBV5-1 to TRBJ1-2; no firm D call. Germline V lookup: CDR1 SGHRS, CDR2 YFSETQ. Trimming removed 0 bases at V and 3 bases at J, with 9 bases between. The CDR3 consists of 14 residues. The CDR3 bases are TGCGCCAGCAGCTTGGGAGACTGGGACTATGGCTACACCTTC. It codes for CASSLGDWDYGYTF.

Note on this clone: Other nucleotide sequences in the sample specify the same CDR3. V usage is TRBV4-3 and J usage is TRBJ2-1; 9 bases align to TRBD2. Germline V gene lookup returns CDR1 LGHNA and CDR2 YSLEER. Trimming at V came to 1 base and at J to 3 bases, leaving 1 base not matched to a gene. This CDR3 region has 15 residues. The DNA of the CDR3 is TGCGCCAGCAGCCAAGGACTAGCGGTCTACAATGAGCAGTTCTTC. Translation gives CASSQGLAVYNEQFF.

The rearrangement links TRBV6-6 to TRBJ1-5; a weak D match, TRBD1 (5 bases). The V gene's germline CDR1 is MNHNY and CDR2 SVGAGI (reference sequence). Trimming left V 6 bases short and J 6 bases short, with 18 bases between. This CDR3 is built from 15 residues. The chain's CDR3 is CASSQGVDRSQPQHF. The DNA for the CDR3 is TGTGCCAGCAGCCAAGGGGTTGATAGGAGTCAGCCCCAGCATTTT.

Points on this clone: Other DNA sequences from this sample encode an identical CDR3 as well. The chain carries TRBV3-1 (or the pseudogene TRBV3-2) and TRBJ1-1; TRBD1 might be the D (6 bases). Germline CDR1 reads LGHDT; CDR2 reads YNNKEL (reference sequence). With 1 base removed from V and 3 bases from J, the gap between germline ends came to 9 bases. This CDR3 region has 14 residues. The CDR3 loop reads CASSQGAGDTEAFF. The DNA for the CDR3 is TGTGCCAGCAGCCAAGGGGCAGGGGACACTGAAGCTTTCTTT.

This clone was counted between two and nine times. The chain links TRBV7-9 to TRBJ2-1; 9 nucleotides align to TRBD2. This CDR3 spans 16 amino acids. J gave up 0 bases and V 5 bases, and 5 bases lay outside the gene matches. The germline gives CDR1 SEHNR, CDR2 FQNEAQ (reference sequence). The CDR3 nucleotides read TGTGCCAGCAGCCGGATTAGCGGGAGCTCCTACAATGAGCAGTTCTTC. This gives the protein CASSRISGSSYNEQFF.

This chain connects TRBV5-1 to TRBJ1-4, with D unresolved. Germline CDR1 reads SGHRS; CDR2 reads YFSETQ. The CDR3 totals 16 residues. V dropped 4 bases and J dropped 4 bases, with 17 bases sitting between them. The CDR3 nucleotides read TGCGCCAGCAGCCCGATGTTGGGAGGCCTTAATGAAAAACTGTTTTTT. Its translation is CASSPMLGGLNEKLFF.

The chain uses TRBV15 and TRBJ2-7; 10 bases align to TRBD1. Germline CDR1 reads LNHNV; CDR2 reads YYDKDF (reference sequence). The CDR3 loop spans 17 amino acids. Losses at the gene ends were 0 bases for V and 1 base for J; bases not matched to a gene: 6. CDR3 region: CATSRDRGTGASYEQYF. The CDR3 bases are TGTGCCACCAGCAGAGATAGGGGGACAGGGGCTTCCTACGAGCAGTACTTC.

The chain employs TRBV5-1 and TRBJ2-5; TRBD2 agrees at 11 bases. V lost 4 bases to trimming and J lost 4 bases; unmatched junction nucleotides: 12. The CDR3 runs 17 residues. Germline-derived CDR1 and CDR2 are SGHRS and YFSETQ. CDR3 DNA: TGCGCCAGCAGCCGACTCGAGGGACTAGCGGCGTCAGAGACCCAGTACTTC. Its protein product is CASSRLEGLAASETQYF. The full variable domain, its missing parts supplied by reference TRBV5-1 and TRBJ2-5, is KAGVTQTPRYLIKTRGQQVTLSCSPISGHRSVSWYQQTPGQGLQFLFEYFSETQRNKGNFPGRFSGRQFSNSRSEMNVSTLELGDSALYLCASSRLEGLAASETQYFGPGTRLLVL.

The rearrangement links TRBV7-3 to TRBJ1-2; D not certain. The CDR3 contains 16 residues. V shed 1 base and J shed 7 bases, with 19 bases lying between them. Germline V lookup: CDR1 SGHTA, CDR2 FQGTGA. For the CDR3, the DNA is TGTGCCAGCAGCTTAAGGGAGTGTTCGCGGCTGTTTGGCTACACCTTC. Amino acid sequence: CASSLRECSRLFGYTF.

The chain links TRBV5-4 to TRBJ1-1; possible D gene TRBD1, 6 bases. The CDR3 consists of 13 residues. V lost 7 bases and J lost 1, with 11 bases in between. From germline, CDR1 is SGHNT and CDR2 YYREEE (reference sequence). CDR3 sequence reads: CASCEQGNTEAFF. Written as DNA, the CDR3 is TGTGCCAGCTGTGAACAGGGGAACACTGAAGCTTTCTTT.

The chain uses TRBV5-4 and TRBJ1-2; TRBD1 is a possible D gene (5 bases). V dropped 4 bases and J dropped 8 bases, with 12 bases sitting between them. CDR3 length: 12 amino acids. Germline CDR1 SGHNT, CDR2 YYREEE (reference sequence). CDR3 residues: CASSVGTDGYTF. In nucleotides, the CDR3 is TGTGCCAGCAGCGTCGGGACTGACGGCTACACCTTC.

This chain connects TRBV20-1 to TRBJ2-1; 8 nucleotides match TRBD2. CDR3 size: 18 residues. Trimming cost V 3 bases and J 1 base; bases outside gene matches: 14. Germline V gene sequence: CDR1 DFQATT, CDR2 SNEGSKA (reference sequence). The CDR3 bases are TGCAGTGCTAGTGCTACAGGGCTAGCGGGTCAATCCTACAATGAGCAGTTCTTC. Translation gives CSASATGLAGQSYNEQFF.

This clone was counted once. The chain recombines TRBV11-1 with TRBJ2-3; 9 bases map to TRBD2. The V and J ends lost 5 bases and 2 bases, in that order; junction bases with no gene match: 8. Per germline, CDR1 SGHAT and CDR2 FQDESV (reference sequence). The CDR3 runs 16 residues. CDR3 nucleotide sequence: TGTGCCAGCAGCCGAAGACTAGCGGAGACCACAGATACGCAGTATTTT. Translated, it gives CASSRRLAETTDTQYF.

This chain links TRBV14 with TRBJ2-1; 7 bases line up with TRBD2. The CDR3 extends over 15 amino acids. Germline CDR1 is SGHDN and CDR2 is FVKESK. After removal of 3 bases from V and 4 bases from J, the junction contained 6 bases not matched to a gene. The CDR3 here is CASSQGRGLYNEQFF. The CDR3 DNA sequence: TGTGCCAGCAGCCAGGGGAGGGGACTGTACAATGAGCAGTTCTTC.